The next 17 T cell receptor beta chains were all read from a single sample in a study of blood T cell repertoires in COVID-19. Generated by immunoSEQ multiplex PCR, the TCRdb table keeps only in-frame clones and is missing some. Of fewer than 350,000 clones in the sample, around 90% were seen once. The source material was PBMCs or T cells enriched from blood (not recorded which). These receptor sequences come from a woman aged 60-75 years in a cohort exposed to, infected with or recovered from COVID-19 (not recorded which).

V usage is TRBV5-6 and J usage is TRBJ2-6; a weak D match, TRBD2 (6 bases). CDR1 is SGHDT and CDR2 is YYEEEE in the germline V gene. Trimming removed 2 bases from V and 0 bases from J, with 9 bases in between. The CDR3 is 16 residues long. CDR3 residues: CASSLYGGSGANVLTF. The DNA for the CDR3 is TGTGCCAGCAGCTTATACGGGGGCTCTGGGGCCAACGTCCTGACTTTC.

This sequence joins TRBV4-1 and TRBJ2-2; 7 bases align to TRBD2. The CDR3 length is 16 residues. The V gene end was trimmed by 0 bases and the J gene end by 5 bases; junction bases not matched to a gene: 6. Germline CDR1 is MGHRA and CDR2 is YSYEKL. The CDR3 nucleotides read TGCGCCAGCAGCCAAGACGGGGCGGGAGCTACCGGGGAGCTGTTTTTT. The encoded protein is CASSQDGAGATGELFF.

The chain links TRBV7-2 to TRBJ2-7, with 9 nucleotides matching TRBD2. The CDR3 runs 13 residues. Unmatched junction bases numbered 3, after V lost 3 bases and J lost 6 bases. The germline CDR1 and CDR2 sequences are SGHTA and FQGNSA. The CDR3 loop reads CASSFEAGGEQYF. The DNA for the CDR3 is TGTGCCAGCAGCTTCGAAGCGGGAGGCGAGCAGTACTTC.

This sequence joins TRBV27 and TRBJ2-7; perhaps TRBD1 as D (5 bases). From germline, CDR1 is MNHEY and CDR2 SMNVEV (reference sequence). The germline V and J ends were trimmed by 0 bases and 2 bases, with 17 bases remaining between them. The CDR3 is 17 residues long. This chain's CDR3 is CASSLSVLMAGTYEQYF. The CDR3 nucleotides read TGTGCCAGCAGTTTATCGGTTCTCATGGCAGGGACCTACGAGCAGTACTTC.

In this sample, this clone turned up once. The J gene is TRBJ2-5, the V gene TRBV9, with 8 bases aligning to TRBD2. With 2 bases clipped from V and 4 bases from J, the junction kept 4 bases outside the gene matches. The CDR3 spans 14 residues. CDR1 is SGDLS and CDR2 is YYNGEE in the germline V gene. The CDR3 bases are TGTGCCAGCAGCGTCCAAACTAGCGGAGAGACCCAGTACTTC. Encoded protein: CASSVQTSGETQYF.

This clone appeared once. The chain joins TRBV5-1 to TRBJ2-7, with TRBD2 matching over 10 bases. The germline CDR1 and CDR2 sequences are SGHRS and YFSETQ. CDR3 length: 15 residues. With 0 bases clipped from V and 2 bases from J, the junction kept 2 bases outside the gene matches. Here the CDR3 DNA reads TGCGCCAGCAGCTTGGGAGCGGGAGGGCCCTACGAGCAGTACTTC. Translating it yields CASSLGAGGPYEQYF.

The chain's CDR3 is CSVEDDSYEQYF. The CDR3 region has the DNA TGCAGCGTTGAAGATGACAGCTACGAGCAGTACTTC. The V and J genes are TRBV29-1 and TRBJ2-7; TRBD1 might be the D (5 bases). In germline, CDR1 is SQVTM, CDR2 ANQGSEA. The CDR3 is made up of 12 amino acids. The ends were cut back, 0 bases at V and 3 bases at J, with 6 bases in the middle.

V and J are TRBV10-3 and TRBJ2-5, with TRBD2 matching 7 bases. Germline V gives CDR1 ENHRY, CDR2 SYGVKD. V shed 6 bases and J 3 bases; nucleotides not matched to a gene: 7. The CDR3 is 14 residues long. For the CDR3, the DNA is TGTGCCATCAGCCACCGGGGAGGGGAAGAGACCCAGTACTTC. It yields the protein CAISHRGGEETQYF.

CDR3 coding DNA: TGTGCCAGCAGTCCCTCCCCGGGGAGGGGGAACTATGGCTACACCTTC. Encoded protein: CASSPSPGRGNYGYTF. The chain is built from TRBV27 and TRBJ1-2; a possible D gene is TRBD1 (6 bases). Between the trimmed V and J ends, which lost 5 bases and 2 bases, there was a span of 18 bases. The CDR3 has 16 amino acids. Germline CDR1 and CDR2: MNHEY and SMNVEV (reference sequence).

This chain joins TRBV5-1 and TRBJ2-2, with 11 bases lining up with TRBD1. Germline assignment: CDR1 SGHRS and CDR2 YFSETQ. V gave up 5 bases and J gave up 6 bases; unmatched junction bases: 6. This CDR3 spans 15 amino acids. The CDR3 region is CASSGQGADSGELFF. For the CDR3, the DNA is TGCGCCAGCAGTGGACAGGGGGCAGATTCCGGGGAGCTGTTTTTT. Full variable domain (outside the CDR3, taken from reference TRBV5-1 and TRBJ2-2): KAGVTQTPRYLIKTRGQQVTLSCSPISGHRSVSWYQQTPGQGLQFLFEYFSETQRNKGNFPGRFSGRQFSNSRSEMNVSTLELGDSALYLCASSGQGADSGELFFGEGSRLTVL.

CDR3 in DNA: TGTGCCAGCAGCCAGCAGGGGGATAGCAATCAGCCCCAGCATTTT. It is translated as CASSQQGDSNQPQHF. J is TRBJ1-5 and V is TRBV4-2, with 7 bases identical to TRBD1. After removal of 3 bases from V and 0 bases from J, the junction contained 2 bases not matched to a gene. Germline V gene lookup returns CDR1 LGHNA and CDR2 YNFKEQ. The CDR3 is 15 amino acids.

The chain carries TRBV5-1 and TRBJ2-3; TRBD2 matches 9 bases. CDR1 and CDR2 from the germline V gene are SGHRS and YFSETQ. V lost 1 base, J lost 0 bases, and 3 bases stayed unmatched. The CDR3 has 16 amino acids. The CDR3 reads CASSLRLAGSTDTQYF. CDR3 sequence (DNA): TGCGCCAGCAGCTTGCGTCTAGCGGGAAGCACAGATACGCAGTATTTT. The variable domain in full, completed from reference TRBV5-1 and TRBJ2-3, reads KAGVTQTPRYLIKTRGQQVTLSCSPISGHRSVSWYQQTPGQGLQFLFEYFSETQRNKGNFPGRFSGRQFSNSRSEMNVSTLELGDSALYLCASSLRLAGSTDTQYFGPGTRLTVL.

The rearrangement joins TRBV5-1 to TRBJ1-1; D perhaps matches TRBD1 (6 bases). The CDR3 is 14 amino acids. Trimming pared 4 bases from V and 3 bases from J, leaving 13 bases between. Germline CDR1 is SGHRS and CDR2 is YFSETQ. CDR3 sequence reads: CASSPRGGDTEAFF. DNA for the CDR3: TGCGCCAGCAGCCCCCGCGGGGGCGACACTGAAGCTTTCTTT.

This chain uses TRBV27 with TRBJ1-5; possibly TRBD1 for D (6 bases). Germline assignment: CDR1 MNHEY and CDR2 SMNVEV (reference sequence). The length of the CDR3 is 15 residues. Deletions cut 5 bases from V and 4 bases from J, with 15 bases between. CDR3 in amino acids: CASSDRDTINQPQHF. Written as DNA, the CDR3 is TGTGCCAGCAGTGACCGGGACACCATTAATCAGCCCCAGCATTTT.

This clone was detected ten times or more. The V call is TRBV5-4, the J call TRBJ2-6, with D perhaps TRBD2 (5 bases). CDR1 is SGHNT, CDR2 YYREEE, per germline (reference sequence). This CDR3 has 17 residues. V was cut by 2 bases and J by 0 bases, with 12 bases left in between. CDR3 protein: CASSFGGRSSGANVLTF. In DNA, the CDR3 is TGTGCCAGCAGCTTCGGCGGGCGGAGCTCTGGGGCCAACGTCCTGACTTTC.

This chain connects TRBV27 to TRBJ2-2; tentatively, D is TRBD2 (5 bases). This CDR3 comprises 15 residues. V was clipped by 8 bases and J by 0 bases, with 13 bases between them. Germline V gives CDR1 MNHEY, CDR2 SMNVEV (reference sequence). The CDR3 protein is CASLPLGTNTGELFF. CDR3 bases: TGTGCCAGCCTCCCACTAGGTACGAACACCGGGGAGCTGTTTTTT.

V is TRBV6-5 and J is TRBJ2-7; D is perhaps TRBD2 (5 bases). CDR1 is MNHEY and CDR2 is SVGAGI in the germline V gene. The V end lost 6 bases, the J end lost 2 bases, and 8 bases lay between the germline ends. CDR3 size: 12 residues. The CDR3 region has the DNA TGTGCCAGCAGGCGGGTCCCCTACGAGCAGTACTTC. Translated, it gives CASRRVPYEQYF.